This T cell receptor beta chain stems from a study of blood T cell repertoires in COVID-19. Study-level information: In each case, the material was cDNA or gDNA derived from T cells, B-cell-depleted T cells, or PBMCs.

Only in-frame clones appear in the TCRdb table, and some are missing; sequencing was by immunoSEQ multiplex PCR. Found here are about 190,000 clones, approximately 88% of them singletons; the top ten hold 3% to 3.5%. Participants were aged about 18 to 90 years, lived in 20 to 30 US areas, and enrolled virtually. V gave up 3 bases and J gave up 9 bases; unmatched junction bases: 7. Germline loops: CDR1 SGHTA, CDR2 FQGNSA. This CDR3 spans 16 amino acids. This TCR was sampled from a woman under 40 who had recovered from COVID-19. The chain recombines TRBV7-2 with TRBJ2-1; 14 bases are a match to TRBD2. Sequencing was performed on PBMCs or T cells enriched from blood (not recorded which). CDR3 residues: CASSFRGTSGSGEQFF. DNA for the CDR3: TGTGCCAGCAGCTTTAGGGGGACTAGCGGGAGTGGTGAGCAGTTCTTC.